This T cell receptor beta chain comes out of a study of T cells in Graves' hyperthyroidism and ophthalmopathy. The study, taken as a whole, reports: Blood shared most expanded thyroid clonotypes above 0.001. A model using 13 V-J features told ophthalmopathy apart from stable hyperthyroidism.

Among the patients, aged 18 to 65, hyperthyroidism was newly diagnosed and had lasted under 2 months. Diagnosis rested on symptoms, serum thyroxine and TRAb, thyroid ultrasound, and orbital computed tomography. This clonotype was observed a few times. Its antigen is unidentified. Template material for amplifying TCR beta CDR3 regions consisted of RNA transcripts. First-round RT-PCR targeting the TCR CDR3 was performed with the HTBI primer set. TCRdb itself ran the multiplex PCR reads through MiXCR, one entry per CDR3 protein. The table shows more than 300,000 distinct CDR3 sequences, with around 13% occurring only once. Trimming took off 6 bases at V and 4 bases at J, with 16 bases between the two ends. The CDR3 runs 15 residues.

Sequencing used blood. The V gene is TRBV12-3 or TRBV12-4, the J gene TRBJ2-1; weak D call: TRBD2 (6 bases). This TCR was recovered from a woman in her twenties or thirties with Graves' hyperthyroidism. The CDR3 nucleotides read TGTGCCAGCAGCCCCGCCAGGGACTCTTACAATGAGCAGTTCTTC. Protein sequence: CASSPARDSYNEQFF.